Listed here are 23 T cell receptor beta chains from one sample, sequenced in a study of OX40 agonist ivuxolimab in advanced cancers. Some clones are missing from TCRdb's copy, which holds only in-frame ones; the method was immunoSEQ multiplex PCR. In the table there are about 91,000 clones, around four fifths of which are singletons. This sample comprised CD4+ or CD8+ T cells sorted from blood, obtained in a trial of the OX40 agonist ivuxolimab. The source of these receptors is an adult with an advanced solid tumor such as melanoma, head and neck, liver or kidney cancer.

V is TRBV13 and J is TRBJ2-2; 8 bases align to TRBD2. Looked up from germline, CDR1 is PRHDT and CDR2 is FYEKMQ (reference sequence). V dropped 7 bases and J dropped 5; count of bases not matched to a gene: 9. CDR3 size: 15 residues. The DNA of the CDR3 is TGTGCCAGCATCCAAGCGGGGGCCGGGACCGGGGAGCTGTTTTTT. This sequence encodes CASIQAGAGTGELFF.

The V gene is TRBV11-2, the J gene TRBJ2-7; D may be TRBD1 or TRBD2 (5 bases each). The CDR3 length is 17 residues. Germline assignment: CDR1 SGHAT and CDR2 FQNNGV. V lost 3 bases to trimming and J lost 0 bases, with 18 bases between them. The CDR3 nucleotides read TGTGCCAGCAGCTTCCGAGTATCCCGGGGCAGCTCCTACGAGCAGTACTTC. Translation gives CASSFRVSRGSSYEQYF.

This clone was detected once. The chain recombines TRBV5-1 with TRBJ2-7; no clear D gene. The CDR3 spans 15 residues. Germline CDR1 is SGHRS and CDR2 is YFSETQ. V lost 0 bases and J lost 0, with 10 bases in between. As DNA, the CDR3 is TGCGCCAGCAGCTTGGGTCAGGAAAGCTCCTACGAGCAGTACGTC. Translated, it gives CASSLGQESSYEQYV.

The rearrangement links TRBV10-3 to TRBJ1-1; 9 bases line up with TRBD1. V shed 10 bases, J shed 0 bases, and the junction held 6 bases outside the gene matches. Germline CDR1 reads ENHRY; CDR2 reads SYGVKD. The CDR3 has 14 amino acids. The CDR3 sequence: CASDRGTMNTEAFF. The DNA of the CDR3 is TGTGCCAGTGACAGGGGGACTATGAACACTGAAGCTTTCTTT.

The chain combines TRBV7-2 with TRBJ1-2; perhaps TRBD1 as D (6 bases). CDR3 length equals 12 residues. Germline-derived CDR1 and CDR2 are SGHTA and FQGNSA. The germline V and J ends were trimmed by 5 bases and 2 bases, with 6 bases remaining between them. The CDR3 DNA sequence: TGTGCCAGCAGCCAGGGGAACTATGGCTACACCTTC. The encoded protein is CASSQGNYGYTF.

This clone has just a few counts. This rearrangement joins TRBV7-6 to TRBJ2-5; a weak D match, TRBD2 (6 bases). This CDR3 spans 14 amino acids. The germline V gene has CDR1 SGHVS and CDR2 FNYEAQ. Trimming removed 3 bases at V and 5 bases at J, with 13 bases between. In nucleotides, the CDR3 is TGTGCCAGCAGCTTTAAGGCAGGAGGGGAGACCCAGTACTTC. This translates into CASSFKAGGETQYF.

This clone has a handful of counts. V and J are TRBV10-1 and TRBJ2-1, with TRBD1 identical over 9 bases. V was clipped by 4 bases and J by 4 bases; unmatched bases: 5. CDR3 size: 15 residues. CDR1 is WNHNN, CDR2 SYGVQD, per germline (reference sequence). CDR3 in DNA: TGCGCCAGCAGTGCGGGACAGGGCTTTTACAATGAGCAGTTCTTC. Protein product: CASSAGQGFYNEQFF.

The sample holds a few counts of this clone. The chain uses TRBV29-1 and TRBJ2-1; TRBD2 aligns across 14 bases. The CDR3 contains 17 residues. The germline V gene encodes CDR1 SQVTM and CDR2 ANQGSEA. The junction had 13 bases not matched to a gene; V was cut back by 5 bases and J by 7 bases. CDR3 sequence reads: CSVSGLAGDPSWNEQFF. The CDR3 nucleotides are TGCAGCGTTTCGGGACTAGCGGGGGACCCCTCTTGGAATGAGCAGTTCTTC.

The chain combines TRBV5-6 with TRBJ2-6; unclear D gene. The CDR3 runs to 15 residues. V shed 4 bases and J shed 2 bases, with 10 bases lying between them. The germline CDR1 and CDR2 sequences are SGHDT and YYEEEE. Written as DNA, the CDR3 is TGTGCCAGCAGCGTCCCCTTGGCTGGGGCCAACGTCCTGACTTTC. This encodes CASSVPLAGANVLTF.

The DNA for the CDR3 is TGTGCCAGCAGTACGCTGGGCGCTGGAAACACCATATATTTT. The encoded protein is CASSTLGAGNTIYF. The chain has TRBV6-5 and TRBJ1-3; D gene uncertain. The CDR3 extends over 14 amino acids. Germline-derived CDR1 and CDR2 are MNHEY and SVGAGI. The ends were cut back, 5 bases at V and 2 bases at J, with 10 bases in the middle.

V and J are TRBV19 and TRBJ2-3, with a weak D call TRBD1 (7 bases). Germline lookup yields CDR1 LNHDA and CDR2 SQIVND (reference sequence). The V gene lost 9 bases and the J gene lost 3 bases, with 13 bases spanning the gap. The CDR3 extends over 13 amino acids. CDR3 loop: CASEQGTTDTQYF. As DNA, the CDR3 is TGTGCCAGCGAACAGGGGACTACAGATACGCAGTATTTT. The full variable domain, rest sourced from reference TRBV19 and TRBJ2-3, is DGGITQSPKYLFRKEGQNVTLSCEQNLNHDAMYWYRQDPGQGLRLIYYSQIVNDFQKGDIAEGYSVSREKKESFPLTVTSAQKNPTAFYLCASEQGTTDTQYFGPGTRLTVL.

This chain joins TRBV9 and TRBJ1-2; 7 bases line up with TRBD1. Germline CDR1 and CDR2: SGDLS and YYNGEE. The ends lost 4 bases at V and 4 bases at J; junction bases unmatched: 7. The CDR3 contains 14 residues. CDR3 sequence: CASSPGTAVYGYTF. Written as DNA, the CDR3 is TGTGCCAGCAGCCCAGGGACAGCGGTCTATGGCTACACCTTC.

This rearrangement joins TRBV7-3 to TRBJ2-2, with TRBD1 identical over 9 bases. This CDR3 comprises 16 residues. V shed 5 bases and J 7 bases; nucleotides not matched to a gene: 11. Germline loops: CDR1 SGHTA, CDR2 FQGTGA. The CDR3 bases are TGTGCCAGCAGCACGGCCGGGACAGGGATTTACGGGGAGCTGTTTTTT. Translated: CASSTAGTGIYGELFF. Together with reference TRBV7-3 and TRBJ2-2, the CDR3 gives the full variable domain: GAGVSQTPSNKVTEKGKYVELRCDPISGHTALYWYRQSLGQGPEFLIYFQGTGAADDSGLPNDRFFAVRPEGSVSTLKIQRTERGDSAVYLCASSTAGTGIYGELFFGEGSRLTVL.

A word on this clone: Germline is not matched at one junction end, which may reflect a read error. The V call is TRBV6-6, the J call TRBJ2-5; 13 nucleotides align to TRBD2. This CDR3 comprises 16 residues. Germline CDR1 and CDR2: MNHNY and SVGAGI (reference sequence). DNA for the CDR3: TGTGCCAGCAGCCCGGGACTAGCGGGGTCCCCAGAGATCCAGTACTTC. It is translated as CASSPGLAGSPEIQYF.

The V and J genes are TRBV18 and TRBJ2-1, with D uncertain. The CDR3 loop spans 13 amino acids. CDR1 is KGHSH, CDR2 LQKENI, per germline. Trimming removed 6 bases at V and 6 bases at J, with 12 bases between. The CDR3 loop reads CASSLTQANEQFF. The CDR3 DNA follows: TGTGCCAGCTCCCTGACTCAGGCCAATGAGCAGTTCTTC.

This chain links TRBV7-6 with TRBJ2-7; 8 bases align to TRBD2. Trimming at V came to 3 bases and at J to 0 bases, leaving 4 bases not matched to a gene. Per the germline V gene, CDR1 is SGHVS and CDR2 is FNYEAQ. CDR3 length equals 15 residues. The chain's CDR3 is CASSFLAGNSYEQYF. The CDR3 bases are TGTGCCAGCAGCTTTTTAGCGGGGAACTCCTACGAGCAGTACTTC.

This rearrangement joins TRBV5-6 to TRBJ2-1; D gene ambiguous. The CDR3 spans 15 residues. V was pared by 0 bases and J by 3 bases, with 10 bases between. The germline V gene encodes CDR1 SGHDT and CDR2 YYEEEE. CDR3 nucleotide sequence: TGTGCCAGCAGCTTGGTTGGGCAGTTCTACAATGAGCAGTTCTTC. Translated: CASSLVGQFYNEQFF.

The rearrangement uses TRBV5-1 and TRBJ2-1, with D maybe TRBD2 (6 bases). Per germline, CDR1 SGHRS and CDR2 YFSETQ. The germline V and J ends were trimmed by 3 bases and 4 bases, with 17 bases remaining between them. The CDR3 consists of 16 residues. The CDR3 DNA is TGCGCCAGCAGCTCGGGGGACCGTCCCCGTTACAATGAGCAGTTCTTC. It yields the protein CASSSGDRPRYNEQFF. Supplemented by reference TRBV5-1 and TRBJ2-1, the full variable domain reads KAGVTQTPRYLIKTRGQQVTLSCSPISGHRSVSWYQQTPGQGLQFLFEYFSETQRNKGNFPGRFSGRQFSNSRSEMNVSTLELGDSALYLCASSSGDRPRYNEQFFGPGTRLTVL.

This clone was counted a few times. The genes are TRBV7-2 and TRBJ1-5; 8 bases fit TRBD1. CDR1 SGHTA and CDR2 FQGNSA come from the germline V gene. The CDR3 runs 15 residues. Trimming at V came to 4 bases and at J to 0 bases, leaving 2 bases not matched to a gene. The CDR3 region is CASSSTGDSNQPQHF. The CDR3 bases are TGTGCCAGCAGCTCGACAGGGGATAGCAATCAGCCCCAGCATTTT.

V and J are TRBV6-6 and TRBJ2-7; D possibly corresponds to TRBD1 (5 bases). The germline CDR1 and CDR2 sequences are MNHNY and SVGAGI (reference sequence). Trimming removed 2 bases from V and 5 bases from J, with 10 bases in between. This CDR3 region has 13 residues. The CDR3 DNA sequence: TGTGCCAGCAGTTACGGCCAGGGCCACGAGCAGTACGTC. Translating gives CASSYGQGHEQYV.

This clone turned up a few times. The chain uses TRBV28 and TRBJ1-4; tentatively, D is TRBD1 (6 bases). Trimming shortened V by 5 bases and J by 7 bases, and 14 bases separated the two germline ends. This CDR3 contains 14 residues. CDR1 and CDR2 (germline): MDHEN, SYDVKM. The CDR3 DNA reads TGTGCCAGCAGTACGGGGGGCCAAGGTGAAAAACTGTTTTTT. Its translation: CASSTGGQGEKLFF.

The rearrangement uses TRBV7-8 and TRBJ1-1; TRBD1 aligns across 8 bases. The V and J ends lost 5 bases and 4 bases, in that order; junction bases with no gene match: 9. The CDR3 runs to 15 residues. Germline CDR1 is SGHVS and CDR2 is FQNEAQ. The DNA of the CDR3 is TGTGCCAGCAGCCCCCGGACAGGGCAGGGCACTGAAGCTTTCTTT. Translation gives CASSPRTGQGTEAFF.

The CDR3 nucleotides are TGCAGCGTTGATGGGACTGAGAGCACAGATACGCAGTATTTT. This encodes CSVDGTESTDTQYF. The chain has TRBV29-1 and TRBJ2-3, with D tentatively TRBD2 (6 bases). CDR1 and CDR2 (germline): SQVTM, ANQGSEA. The V end lost 3 bases, the J end lost 0 bases, and 10 bases lay between the germline ends. The CDR3 loop spans 14 amino acids.